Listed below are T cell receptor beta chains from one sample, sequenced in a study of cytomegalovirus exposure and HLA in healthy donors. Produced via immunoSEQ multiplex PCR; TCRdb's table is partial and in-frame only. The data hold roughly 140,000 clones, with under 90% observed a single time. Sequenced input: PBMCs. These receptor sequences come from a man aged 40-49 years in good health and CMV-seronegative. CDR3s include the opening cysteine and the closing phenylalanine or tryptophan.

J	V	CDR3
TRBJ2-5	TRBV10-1	CASSDLSLGQTKQETQYF
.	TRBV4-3	CASSQDTFYEQYF
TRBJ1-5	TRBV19	CASSIAVQAGNLNQPQHF
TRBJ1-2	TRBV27	CASRRQGQTYGYTF
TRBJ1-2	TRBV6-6	CASRGQGRNYGYTF
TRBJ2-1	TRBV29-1	CSVEVLTGGYYNEQFF
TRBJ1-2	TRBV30	CAWSLTGVANYGYTF
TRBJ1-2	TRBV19	CASKGAYYGYTF
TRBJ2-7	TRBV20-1	CSADRGYEQYF
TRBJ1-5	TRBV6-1	CASIGLQGAYQPQHF
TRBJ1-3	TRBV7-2	CASSLMDSSGNTIYF
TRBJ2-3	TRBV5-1	CASGSSTDTQYF
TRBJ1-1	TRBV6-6	CASSRQGAGGTEAFF
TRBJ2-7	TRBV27	CASSDRTGTVNEQYF
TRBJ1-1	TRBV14	CASSQAPGARTEAFF
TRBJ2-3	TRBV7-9	CASSFGGEADTQYF
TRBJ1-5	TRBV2	CASRGTRGSNQPQHF
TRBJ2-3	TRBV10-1	CASSDGGPVGYTQYF
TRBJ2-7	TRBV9	CASSPETRGRYEQYF
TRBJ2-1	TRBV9	CASSVVSGGLNEQFF
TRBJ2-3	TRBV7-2	CASSSGLASDTQYF
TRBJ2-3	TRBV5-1	CASSLESRSTDTQYF
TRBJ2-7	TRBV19	CATQSNTYEQYF
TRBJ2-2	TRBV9	CASSVGGMNTGELFF
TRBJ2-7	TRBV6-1	CASSATSGASYEQYF
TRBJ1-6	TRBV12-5	CASGLVRGYTSPLHF
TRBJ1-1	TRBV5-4	CASSFRHMNTEAFF
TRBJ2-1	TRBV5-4	CASSLVNAGGVGEQFF
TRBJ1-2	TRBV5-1	CASSLGQAIVRSGYTF
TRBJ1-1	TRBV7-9	CASSLVDRGNTEAFF
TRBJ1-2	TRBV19	CASSTNRVGYTF
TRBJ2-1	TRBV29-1	CSVGLAGAARINEQFF
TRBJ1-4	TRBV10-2	CASSRLGEGSNEKLFF
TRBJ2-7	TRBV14	CASSRDRGLSYEQYF
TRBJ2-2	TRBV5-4	CASSSRPSYHTGELFF
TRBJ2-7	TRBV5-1	CASSLADRNYEQYF
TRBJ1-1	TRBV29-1	CSLTNTGGDTEAFF
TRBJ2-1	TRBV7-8	CASSLQRGTGNEQFF
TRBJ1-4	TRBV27	CASSKTGGINEKLFF
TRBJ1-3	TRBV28	CASTLGDSGNTIYF
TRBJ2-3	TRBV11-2	CASSLNGLAGDGYF
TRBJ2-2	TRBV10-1	CASSKGVNTGELFF
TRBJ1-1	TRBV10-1	CASSNRGHNTEAFF
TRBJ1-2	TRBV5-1	CASSLAPLREGSYGYTF
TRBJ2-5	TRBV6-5	CASSLTYRDQETQYF
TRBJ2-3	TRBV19	CASSKDFPTDTQYF
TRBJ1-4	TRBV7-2	CASSPGGNEKLFF
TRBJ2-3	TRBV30	CAWSSPRLAGGYNTDTQYF
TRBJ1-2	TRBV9	CASSVGLGQGYGYTF
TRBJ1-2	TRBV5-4	CASSLAGQGGGYTF
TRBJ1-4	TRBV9	CASSTRLLTVNEKLFF
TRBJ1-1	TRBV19	CASIRQGRDTEAFF
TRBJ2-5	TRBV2	CASSERGGPETQYF
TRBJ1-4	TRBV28	CASLDGANEKLFF
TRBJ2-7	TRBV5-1	CASSTGLAGDAGEQYF
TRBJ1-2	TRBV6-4	CASRKRGQRYGYTF
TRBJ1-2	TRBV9	CASSVGRRQGSGYTF
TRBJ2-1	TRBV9	CASSVVGSRTGGGNEQFF
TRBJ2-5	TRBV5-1	CASSAYHAGGEGVQETQYF
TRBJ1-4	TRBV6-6	CASSYDRATNEKLFF